The 12 T cell receptor beta chains presented below share a single source sample, sequenced in a study of T cell responses to AZD1222 COVID-19 vaccine. The repertoire was sequenced with immunoSEQ multiplex PCR; TCRdb's copy has only in-frame clones and lacks some. Found here are 100,000 or so clones, about 89% of them singletons; the top ten hold 4.5%. Sample: peripheral blood, taken on day 0 of AZD1222 vaccination. All receptors come from an adult in good health.

The chain couples TRBV2 to TRBJ1-3, with unresolved D. Germline CDR1 and CDR2: SNHLY and FYNNEI. CDR3 length equals 14 residues. V dropped 3 bases and J dropped 0 bases, with 6 bases sitting between them. Here the CDR3 DNA reads TGTGCCAGCAGTGACGGGGTCTCTGGAAACACCATATATTTT. Its protein is CASSDGVSGNTIYF.

This sequence joins TRBV28 and TRBJ1-2; 9 bases align to TRBD1. V trimming: 7 bases; J trimming: 4 bases; junction bases outside the gene matches: 13. Germline assignment: CDR1 MDHEN and CDR2 SYDVKM. This CDR3 contains 16 residues. CDR3 sequence reads: CASTYQGRDRAYGYTF. The CDR3 DNA is TGTGCCAGCACCTATCAGGGCCGGGACAGGGCCTATGGCTACACCTTC.

The V gene is TRBV10-3, the J gene TRBJ2-3; 7 bases align to TRBD2. The trim removed 3 bases at V and 2 bases at J, leaving 8 bases unmatched. Germline CDR1 reads ENHRY; CDR2 reads SYGVKD. This CDR3 comprises 16 residues. CDR3 sequence (DNA): TGTGCCATCAGTGATCTGGAAGCGGGACCCACAGATACGCAGTATTTT. It encodes CAISDLEAGPTDTQYF.

The rearrangement uses TRBV6-5 and TRBJ1-1; D uncertain. Germline V gene sequence: CDR1 MNHEY, CDR2 SVGAGI. V gave up 6 bases and J gave up 0 bases, with 8 bases separating them. The CDR3 is made up of 13 amino acids. CDR3 sequence: CASRMTLNTEAFF. The DNA of the CDR3 is TGTGCCAGCAGGATGACACTGAACACTGAAGCTTTCTTT.

The V call is TRBV5-1, the J call TRBJ1-1, with D unresolved. Per the germline V gene, CDR1 is SGHRS and CDR2 is YFSETQ. Trimming pared 4 bases from V and 6 bases from J, leaving 16 bases between. The length of the CDR3 is 14 residues. CDR3 region: CASSTGRSLAEAFF. Written as DNA, the CDR3 is TGCGCCAGCAGCACCGGGAGGAGTTTAGCTGAAGCTTTCTTT.

The chain is built from TRBV3-1 (or the pseudogene TRBV3-2) and TRBJ1-6; tentative D call: TRBD1 (6 bases). The V and J ends lost 0 bases and 7 bases respectively, with 10 bases between them. Germline CDR1 reads LGHDT; CDR2 reads YNNKEL (reference sequence). The CDR3 runs to 15 residues. The CDR3 region is CASSQDRGANSPLHF. CDR3 sequence (DNA): TGTGCCAGCAGCCAAGATCGGGGGGCCAATTCACCCCTCCACTTT.

The chain is built from TRBV7-2 and TRBJ2-1, with D unresolved. Germline CDR1 reads SGHTA; CDR2 reads FQGNSA. The CDR3 length is 17 residues. Between the trimmed V and J ends, which lost 4 bases and 0 bases, there was a span of 16 bases. CDR3 sequence: CASSWQITQSSYNEQFF. In DNA form, the CDR3 reads TGTGCCAGCAGCTGGCAGATTACACAGAGCTCCTACAATGAGCAGTTCTTC.

V gene TRBV7-2 combines with J gene TRBJ2-1; 9 nucleotides align to TRBD2. V shed 2 bases and J 4 bases; nucleotides not matched to a gene: 3. The CDR3 consists of 15 residues. Germline V gene sequence: CDR1 SGHTA, CDR2 FQGNSA. CDR3 sequence (DNA): TGTGCCAGCAGCTTAAAGCGGGGGGTTTACAATGAGCAGTTCTTC. Translated, it gives CASSLKRGVYNEQFF.

The rearrangement uses TRBV4-3 and TRBJ1-2; 12 bases are a match to TRBD1. The CDR3 has 18 amino acids. Germline loops: CDR1 LGHNA, CDR2 YSLEER. The junction had 13 bases not matched to a gene; V was cut back by 4 bases and J by 4 bases. The CDR3 here is CASSRRLGQGANSYGYTF. DNA of the CDR3: TGCGCCAGCAGCCGAAGACTGGGACAGGGGGCCAACAGCTATGGCTACACCTTC.

J is TRBJ1-2 and V is TRBV6-5; 8 bases agree with TRBD1. CDR1 and CDR2 from the germline V gene are MNHEY and SVGAGI. This CDR3 has 15 residues. V was clipped by 0 bases and J by 6 bases; unmatched bases: 6. CDR3 residues: CASSYSNRGFNGYTF. CDR3 DNA: TGTGCCAGCAGTTACTCGAACAGGGGGTTTAATGGCTACACCTTC.

The V gene is TRBV6-1, the J gene TRBJ2-3, with D possibly matching TRBD2 (6 bases). V was cut by 1 base and J by 0 bases, with 11 bases left in between. This CDR3 comprises 16 residues. The germline V gene encodes CDR1 MNHNS and CDR2 SASEGT. The CDR3 is CASSEVRGSSTDTQYF. The CDR3 DNA reads as TGTGCCAGCAGTGAAGTTCGGGGGTCTAGCACAGATACGCAGTATTTT.

This clone was observed a single time. The gene calls are TRBV6-5 and TRBJ1-2; 7 nucleotides align to TRBD1. The ends lost 7 bases at V and 8 bases at J; junction bases unmatched: 10. Germline V gene data show CDR1 as MNHEY and CDR2 as SVGAGI. CDR3 length: 13 amino acids. The CDR3 DNA reads TGTGCCAGCATCACCTCAGGACAGGAAGGCTACACCTTC. Its translation: CASITSGQEGYTF.